This T cell receptor (beta chain) was obtained from a study of patients and donors after allogeneic stem cell transplantation. TCRdb re-analysed the RT-PCR reads in MiXCR, keeping a single row per CDR3 protein. This table holds 87,000 or so distinct CDR3 sequences, around 5% found once. CDR3 length equals 14 residues. Trimming cost V 6 bases and J 8 bases, with 14 bases left between them. CDR1 and CDR2 from the germline V gene are MNHNS and SASEGT. Sequencing used blood, either unsorted or a sorted T cell fraction (not recorded which). V and J are TRBV6-1 and TRBJ1-6; D uncertain. This receptor was obtained from a human donor who was either an allogeneic HSCT recipient or a stem cell or donor lymphocyte infusion donor (not recorded which). It is not recorded whose cells these are; they may come from a transplant donor. Written as DNA, the CDR3 is TGTGCCAGCAGCCGATGGACCCCGGATTCACCCCTCCACTTT. Protein: CASSRWTPDSPLHF.